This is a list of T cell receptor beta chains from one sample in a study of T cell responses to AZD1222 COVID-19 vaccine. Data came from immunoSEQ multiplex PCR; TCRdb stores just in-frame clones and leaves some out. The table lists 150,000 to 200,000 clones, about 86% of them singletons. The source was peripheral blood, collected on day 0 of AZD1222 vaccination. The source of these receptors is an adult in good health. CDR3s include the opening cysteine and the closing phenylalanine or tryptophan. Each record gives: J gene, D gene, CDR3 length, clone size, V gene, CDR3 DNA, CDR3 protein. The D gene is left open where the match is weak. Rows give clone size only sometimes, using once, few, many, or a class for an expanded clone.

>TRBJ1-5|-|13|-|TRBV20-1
TGCAGTGCTAGTCTCCCCAACGATTTGCCCCAGCATTTT
CSASLPNDLPQHF
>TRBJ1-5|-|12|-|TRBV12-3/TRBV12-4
TGTGCCAGCAGCGCCCTTAATCAGCCCCAGCATTTT
CASSALNQPQHF
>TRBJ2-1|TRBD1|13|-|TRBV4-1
TGCGCCAGCAGCAAAACAGGGGGCGACGAGCAGTTCTTC
CASSKTGGDEQFF
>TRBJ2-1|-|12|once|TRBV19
TGTGCCAGTAGTATATCCTACAATGAGCAGTTCTTC
CASSISYNEQFF
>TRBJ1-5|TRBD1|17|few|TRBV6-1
TGTGCCAGCAGTGAGCAGACAGGGCCCTATAGCAATCAGCCCCAGCATTTT
CASSEQTGPYSNQPQHF
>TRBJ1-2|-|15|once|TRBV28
TGTGCCAGCAGTTTTGTTCCCAGGGACAACTATGGCTACACCTTC
CASSFVPRDNYGYTF
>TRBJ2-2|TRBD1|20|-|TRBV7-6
TGTGCCAGCAGCTTAGAGGGTCCCGGGACAGGGTTAAGGAACACCGGGGAGCTGTTTTTT
CASSLEGPGTGLRNTGELFF
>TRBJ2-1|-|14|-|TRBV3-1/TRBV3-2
TGTGCCAGCAGCCACGAAGGGAGGTACAATGAGCAGTTCTTC
CASSHEGRYNEQFF
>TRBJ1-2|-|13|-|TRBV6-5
TGTGCCAGCAGAGAGACAGGCAATTATGGCTACACCTTC
CASRETGNYGYTF
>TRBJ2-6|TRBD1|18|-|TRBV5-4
TGTGCCAGCAGCGTGGGACAGGGGGCTTTCTCTGGGGCCAACGTCCTGACTTTC
CASSVGQGAFSGANVLTF
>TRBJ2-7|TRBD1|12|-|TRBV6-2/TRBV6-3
TGTGCCAGCAGCAGGGACAGTGCAGAGCAGTACTTC
CASSRDSAEQYF
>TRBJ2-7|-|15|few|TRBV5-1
TGCGCCAGCAGCTTCCCGTCGGGAACCCACTACGAGCAGTACTTC
CASSFPSGTHYEQYF
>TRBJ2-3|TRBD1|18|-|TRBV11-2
TGTGCCAGCAGCTTACCTAATTCGGGACAGGGGTTTACAGATACGCAGTATTTT
CASSLPNSGQGFTDTQYF
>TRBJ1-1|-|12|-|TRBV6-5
TGTGCCAGCAGTCCAGGGCCGCCTGAGGCTTTCTTT
CASSPGPPEAFF
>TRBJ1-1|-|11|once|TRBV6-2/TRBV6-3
TGTGCCAGCGGCCACGACAGCTCTGCTTTCTTT
CASGHDSSAFF
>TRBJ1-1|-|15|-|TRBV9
TGTGCCAGCAGCGTAGATCTGGGGGCGAACACTGAAGCTTTCTTT
CASSVDLGANTEAFF
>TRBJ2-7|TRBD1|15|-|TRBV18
TGTGCCAGCTCACCAGAGACAGGGGGGCCGGACGAGCAGTACTTC
CASSPETGGPDEQYF
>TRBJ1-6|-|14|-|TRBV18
TGTGCCAGCTCACCATCACGGGATAATTCACCCCTCCACTTT
CASSPSRDNSPLHF